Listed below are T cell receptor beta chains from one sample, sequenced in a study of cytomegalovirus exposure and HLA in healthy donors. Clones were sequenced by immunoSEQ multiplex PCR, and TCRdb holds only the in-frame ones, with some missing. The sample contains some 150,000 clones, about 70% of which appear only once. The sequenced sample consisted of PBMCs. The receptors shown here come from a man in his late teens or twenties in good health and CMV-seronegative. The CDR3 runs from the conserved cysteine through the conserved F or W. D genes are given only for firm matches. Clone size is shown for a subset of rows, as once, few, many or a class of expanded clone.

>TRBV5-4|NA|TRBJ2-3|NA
CASSRGTSTDTQYF
TGTGCCAGCAGCCGCGGGACCAGCACAGATACGCAGTATTTT
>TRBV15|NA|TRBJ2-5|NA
CATSIKLAPGAETQYF
TGTGCCACCAGCATTAAACTAGCCCCGGGCGCAGAGACCCAGTACTTC
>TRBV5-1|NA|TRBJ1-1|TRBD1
CASSLGGQGEAEAFF
TGCGCCAGCAGCTTGGGGGGACAGGGCGAGGCTGAAGCTTTCTTT
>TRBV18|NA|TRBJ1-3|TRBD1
CASSSFRGGRNTIYF
TGTGCCAGCTCATCATTTCGAGGGGGCCGGAACACCATATATTTT
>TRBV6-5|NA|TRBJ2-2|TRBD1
CASKVTGGTGELFF
TGTGCCAGCAAAGTGACAGGGGGCACCGGGGAGCTGTTTTTT
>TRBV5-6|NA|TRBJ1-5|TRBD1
CASSVFQGDQPQHF
TGTGCCAGCAGCGTTTTCCAGGGGGATCAGCCCCAGCATTTT
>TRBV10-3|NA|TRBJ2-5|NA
CAISEAYETQYF
TGTGCCATCAGTGAGGCGTATGAGACCCAGTACTTC
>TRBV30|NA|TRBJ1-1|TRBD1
CAWSSGTADIRNTEAFF
TGTGCCTGGAGTTCTGGGACAGCCGATATAAGGAACACTGAAGCTTTCTTT
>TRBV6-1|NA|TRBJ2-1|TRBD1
CASFQGAIYNEQFF
TGTGCCAGTTTCCAGGGGGCGATATACAATGAGCAGTTCTTC
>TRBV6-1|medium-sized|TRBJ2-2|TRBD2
CASSELAGGPGELFF
TGTGCCAGCAGTGAACTAGCGGGGGGGCCCGGGGAGCTGTTTTTT
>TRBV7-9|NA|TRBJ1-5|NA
CASSLESGSNQPQHF
TGTGCCAGCAGCTTAGAGTCAGGAAGCAATCAGCCCCAGCATTTT
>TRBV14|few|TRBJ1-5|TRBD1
CASSQKLLRQGIFRNQPQHF
TGTGCCAGCAGCCAAAAACTCCTCCGACAGGGTATCTTTAGGAATCAGCCCCAGCATTTT
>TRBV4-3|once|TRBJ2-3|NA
CASSQDLAGSADTQYF
TGCGCCAGCAGCCAAGATCTGGCGGGGAGCGCAGATACGCAGTATTTT
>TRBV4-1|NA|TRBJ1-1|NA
CASSQVGQKNTEAFF
TGCGCCAGCAGCCAAGTGGGGCAGAAGAACACTGAAGCTTTCTTT
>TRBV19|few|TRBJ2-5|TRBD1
CASRRTGSYQETQYF
TGTGCCAGTAGGCGGACAGGATCGTACCAAGAGACCCAGTACTTC
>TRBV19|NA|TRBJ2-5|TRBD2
CASGTSGQETQYF
TGTGCCAGCGGGACTAGCGGGCAAGAGACCCAGTACTTC
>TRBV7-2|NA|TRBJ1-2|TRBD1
CASSSGQGNYGYTF
TGTGCCAGCAGCTCGGGACAGGGAAACTATGGCTACACCTTC
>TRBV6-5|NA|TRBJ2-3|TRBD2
CASSYSLAGVTDTQYF
TGTGCCAGCAGTTACTCGCTAGCGGGGGTCACAGATACGCAGTATTTT
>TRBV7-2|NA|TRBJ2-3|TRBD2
CASSVTSGGTDTQYF
TGTGCCAGCAGCGTAACTAGCGGGGGTACAGATACGCAGTATTTT
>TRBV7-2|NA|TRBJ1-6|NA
CASSVPNSPLHF
TGTGCCAGCAGCGTCCCAAATTCACCCCTCCACTTT
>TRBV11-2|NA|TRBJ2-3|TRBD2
CASSLTGLATDTQYF
TGTGCCAGCAGCCTGACAGGACTAGCCACAGATACGCAGTATTTT
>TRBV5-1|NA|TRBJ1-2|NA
CASSLENRANYGYTF
TGCGCCAGCAGCTTGGAGAACAGGGCTAACTATGGCTACACCTTC
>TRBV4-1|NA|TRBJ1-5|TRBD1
CASSPTGGGSNQPQHF
TGCGCCAGCAGCCCTACAGGGGGCGGGAGCAATCAGCCCCAGCATTTT
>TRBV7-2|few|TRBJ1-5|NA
CASSLLEWSNQPQHF
TGTGCCAGCAGCCTGTTGGAGTGGAGCAATCAGCCCCAGCATTTT
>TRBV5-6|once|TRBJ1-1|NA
CATRGGARNTEAFF
TGTGCCACCCGCGGGGGGGCGCGGAACACTGAAGCTTTCTTT
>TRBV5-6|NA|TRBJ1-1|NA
CASSFTGRSDEAFF
TGTGCCAGCAGCTTCACAGGCCGAAGCGATGAAGCTTTCTTT
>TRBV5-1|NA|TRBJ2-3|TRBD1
CASSLIRTGGGTDTQYF
TGCGCCAGCAGCTTGATCCGGACAGGGGGCGGGACAGATACGCAGTATTTT
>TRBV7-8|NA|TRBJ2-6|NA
CASSLALGYSEVEGANGLTF
TGTGCCAGCAGCTTAGCATTGGGGTACAGTGAGGTGGAAGGGGCCAACGGCCTGACTTTC
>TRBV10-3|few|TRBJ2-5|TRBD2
CAISAVLAGDQETQYF
TGTGCCATCAGTGCGGTCCTAGCGGGGGACCAAGAGACCCAGTACTTC
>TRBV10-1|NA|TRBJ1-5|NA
CASSEFTATIAF
TGCGCCAGCAGTGAGTTTACGGCGACAATCGCTTTT
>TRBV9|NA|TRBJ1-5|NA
CASSPGRDSNQPQHF
TGTGCCAGCAGCCCGGGGAGGGATAGCAATCAGCCCCAGCATTTT
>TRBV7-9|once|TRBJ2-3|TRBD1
CASSSNRDRVYTDTQYF
TGTGCCAGCAGCTCGAACCGGGACAGGGTGTACACAGATACGCAGTATTTT
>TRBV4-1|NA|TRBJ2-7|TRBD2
CASSQTDLFAGGKEQYF
TGCGCCAGCAGCCAAACCGACCTTTTTGCGGGGGGGAAAGAGCAGTACTTC
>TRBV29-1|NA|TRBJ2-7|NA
CSVRTPPYEQYF
TGCAGCGTGAGGACACCTCCCTACGAGCAGTACTTC
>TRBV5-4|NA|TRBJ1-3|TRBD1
CASSSQGLSGNTIYF
TGTGCCAGCAGCTCACAGGGGCTCTCTGGAAACACCATATATTTT
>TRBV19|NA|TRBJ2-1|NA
CASSNFPTNEQFF
TGTGCCAGTAGTAATTTCCCTACCAATGAGCAGTTCTTC
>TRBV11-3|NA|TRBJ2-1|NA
CASSPRGLQNNEQFF
TGTGCCAGCAGCCCACGGGGATTACAGAACAATGAGCAGTTCTTC
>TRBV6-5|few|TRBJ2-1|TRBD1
CASSYTGTAYNEQFF
TGTGCCAGCAGTTACACGGGGACAGCCTACAATGAGCAGTTCTTC
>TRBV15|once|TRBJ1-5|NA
CATSSLNLGAGSNQPQHF
TGTGCCACCAGCAGCCTCAACTTGGGGGCAGGGAGCAATCAGCCCCAGCATTTT
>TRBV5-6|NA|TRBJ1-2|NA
CASTKMSGGWYGYTF
TGTGCCAGCACTAAGATGTCGGGGGGCTGGTATGGCTACACCTTC
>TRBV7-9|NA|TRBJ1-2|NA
CASSLPMRGTQTAGYGYTF
TGTGCCAGCAGCTTACCTATGCGGGGGACCCAAACAGCGGGCTATGGCTACACCTTC
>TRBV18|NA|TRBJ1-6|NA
CASSPIPAGRDSALHF
TGTGCCAGCTCACCAATTCCTGCTGGGCGGGATTCAGCCCTCCACTTT
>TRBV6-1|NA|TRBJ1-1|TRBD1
CASSVPGQGNTEAFF
TGTGCCAGCAGCGTCCCGGGACAGGGAAACACTGAAGCTTTCTTT
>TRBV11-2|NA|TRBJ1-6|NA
CASSLGGGSPLHF
TGTGCCAGCAGCTTAGGCGGCGGCTCACCCCTCCACTTT